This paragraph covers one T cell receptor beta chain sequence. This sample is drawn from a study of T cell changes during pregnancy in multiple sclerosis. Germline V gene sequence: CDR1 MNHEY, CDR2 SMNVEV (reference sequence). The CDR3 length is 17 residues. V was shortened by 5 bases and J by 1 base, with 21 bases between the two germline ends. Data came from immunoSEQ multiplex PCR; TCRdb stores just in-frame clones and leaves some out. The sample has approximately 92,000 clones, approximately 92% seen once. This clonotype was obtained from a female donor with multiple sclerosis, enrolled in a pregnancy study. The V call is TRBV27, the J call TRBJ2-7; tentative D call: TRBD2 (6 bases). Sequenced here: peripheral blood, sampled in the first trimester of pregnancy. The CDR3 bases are TGTGCCAGCAGTCAAAGGCCTCCGGGACTGGGGTCCTACGAGCAGTACTTC. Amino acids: CASSQRPPGLGSYEQYF.